The present T cell receptor (beta chain) was sequenced within a study of T cell responses to AZD1222 COVID-19 vaccine. Study-level points and caveats: Most donors were white British, females outnumbered males, and clonal diversity was possibly underestimated. Spike-specific TCR breadth and depth were elevated following two AZD1222 doses. Every sample of the repertoires postdated the peak T cell response. Regions 160-218 and 743-854 held dominance among vaccine-associated CD4 TCRs, which spanned spike.

Produced via immunoSEQ multiplex PCR; TCRdb's table is partial and in-frame only. The sample gives more than 80,000 clones, roughly 90% of which show up once; around 5% is in the top ten. V lost 7 bases and J 6 bases, leaving 15 bases between the germline ends. The germline CDR1 and CDR2 sequences are SGHAT and FQNNGV. The CDR3 spans 13 residues. Points on this clone: Its antigen remains unidentified.

This TCR was sampled from an adult in good health. The sample was peripheral blood, taken on day 0 of AZD1222 vaccination. The genes are TRBV11-2 and TRBJ1-2, with D perhaps TRBD1 (6 bases). CDR3 bases: TGTGCCAGCACCACAGGGCGGAACAATGGCTACACCTTC. Protein sequence: CASTTGRNNGYTF. Together with reference TRBV11-2 and TRBJ1-2, the CDR3 gives the full variable domain: EAGVAQSPRYKIIEKRQSVAFWCNPISGHATLYWYQQILGQGPKLLIQFQNNGVVDDSQLPKDRFSAERLKGVDSTLKIQPAKLEDSAVYLCASTTGRNNGYTFGSGTRLTVV.